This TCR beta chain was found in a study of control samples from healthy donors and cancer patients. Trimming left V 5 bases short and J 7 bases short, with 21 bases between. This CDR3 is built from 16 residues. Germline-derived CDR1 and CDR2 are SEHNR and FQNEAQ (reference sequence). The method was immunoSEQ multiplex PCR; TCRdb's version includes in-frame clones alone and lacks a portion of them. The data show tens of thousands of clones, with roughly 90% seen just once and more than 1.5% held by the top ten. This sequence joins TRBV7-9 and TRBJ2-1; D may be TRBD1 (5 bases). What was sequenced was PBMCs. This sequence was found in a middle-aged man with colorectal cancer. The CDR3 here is CASSPVTARAGNEQFF. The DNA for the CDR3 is TGTGCCAGCAGCCCCGTGACAGCCAGGGCAGGGAATGAGCAGTTCTTC.